These 20 T cell receptor beta chains came from one sample sequenced in a study of beta chain features in type 1 diabetes listed by TCRdb under 2018. No antigen has been identified for these receptors. Receptor amplification or capture employed the immunoSEQ multiplex PCR assay. The entire amount of isolated RNA was reverse transcribed using the High Capacity cDNA Reverse Transcription Kit, so the sequenced TCRB transcripts were expressed ones. Imported from immuneACCESS, the table was reduced by TCRdb to in-frame sequences with V and J called. These copies leave out some clones; in studies compared against another copy, an unresolved V gene accounts for under half, and the cause of the remainder is not known. The sample includes over 600,000 clones, with 9.5% to 15% observed a single time. The top ten constitute over 0.1% of the sample. The full study reports these points: A moderate but significant shortening of TCRB CDR3 length was observed in type 1 diabetes patients in all four CD4+ subsets.

Material for sequencing was naive CD4+ T cells from blood. Explained via the paper, the cell subset or site label denotes: true naive CD4+ T cells. These receptors were taken from a man aged 30-40 years with type 1 diabetes.

This clone showed up just a few times. The genes are TRBV5-4 and TRBJ2-5; D remains unclear. Deletions cut 4 bases from V and 5 bases from J, with 12 bases between. CDR1 and CDR2 (germline): SGHNT, YYREEE (reference sequence). The CDR3 sequence is 13 residues long. The CDR3 DNA is TGTGCCAGCAGCCGTTTCGGCGATGAGACCCAGTACTTC. This gives the protein CASSRFGDETQYF.

This rearrangement joins TRBV29-1 to TRBJ1-1, with D possibly TRBD1 on 5 matching bases. Trimming took off 7 bases at V and 1 base at J, with 13 bases between the two ends. Germline lookup yields CDR1 SQVTM and CDR2 ANQGSEA. The CDR3 totals 13 residues. The CDR3 region is CSARIGANTEAFF. The DNA of the CDR3 is TGCAGCGCTAGAATCGGGGCGAACACTGAAGCTTTCTTT.

This clone was detected only a few times. The chain combines TRBV7-8 with TRBJ2-5, with D perhaps assigned TRBD1 or TRBD2 (5 bases each). The CDR3 spans 12 residues. Germline CDR1 is SGHVS and CDR2 is FQNEAQ. The V end was cut by 8 bases, the J end by 5 bases, with 12 bases between. CDR3 sequence (DNA): TGTGCCAGCCGACCGGGGCTTGAGACCCAGTACTTC. It codes for CASRPGLETQYF.

This clone has only a few counts. The V and J genes are TRBV2 and TRBJ1-2, with TRBD1 matching over 8 bases. V trimming: 7 bases; J trimming: 4 bases; junction bases outside the gene matches: 20. CDR1 SNHLY and CDR2 FYNNEI come from the germline V gene. CDR3 length: 18 amino acids. This CDR3 is CASTGPLQRQGSGYGYTF. As DNA, the CDR3 is TGTGCCAGCACCGGACCTTTACAACGACAGGGGAGCGGCTATGGCTACACCTTC.

This clone was found a few times. The chain uses TRBV29-1 and TRBJ2-4; 7 positions agree with TRBD1. This CDR3 comprises 13 residues. J lost 5 bases, V lost 7 bases, and 8 bases had no gene match. Germline V gene lookup returns CDR1 SQVTM and CDR2 ANQGSEA. The CDR3 nucleotides read TGCAGCGCCCTTGACAGGGATCAAAACATTCAGTACTTC. This sequence encodes CSALDRDQNIQYF.

The chain combines TRBV6-5 with TRBJ1-4, with a tentative D call TRBD1 (5 bases). Deletions cut 5 bases from V and 3 bases from J, with 10 bases between. The germline V gene encodes CDR1 MNHEY and CDR2 SVGAGI. This CDR3 is 14 amino acids long. The CDR3 sequence: CASSRDGPNEKLFF. In DNA form, the CDR3 reads TGTGCCAGCAGTCGGGACGGCCCTAATGAAAAACTGTTTTTT.

This clone appeared a few times. The chain employs TRBV11-3 and TRBJ2-1; unclear D gene. The CDR3 length is 13 residues. CDR1 and CDR2 from the germline V gene are SGHNT and YENEEA. V was shortened by 0 bases and J by 5 bases, with 5 bases between the two germline ends. CDR3 sequence reads: CASSLDQNNEQFF. The CDR3 DNA follows: TGTGCCAGCAGCTTAGATCAGAACAATGAGCAGTTCTTC.

This clone turned up a few times. V gene TRBV27 combines with J gene TRBJ2-7; TRBD2 is a possible D gene (5 bases). Germline V gene lookup returns CDR1 MNHEY and CDR2 SMNVEV (reference sequence). The CDR3 has 18 residues. Deletions cut 3 bases from V and 5 bases from J, with 26 bases between. The CDR3, as DNA: TGTGCCAGCAGTTTTCTTCGTCGGAACGGGGAACTTGGCCACGAGCAGTACTTC. It codes for CASSFLRRNGELGHEQYF.

The chain has TRBV6-5 and TRBJ1-1, with 9 bases matching TRBD1. The CDR3 length is 14 residues. CDR1 MNHEY and CDR2 SVGAGI come from the germline V gene. Losses at the gene ends were 8 bases for V and 8 bases for J; bases not matched to a gene: 12. CDR3 nucleotide sequence: TGTGCCAGCTGTAGCCCTTCGGACAGGGGAGAAGCTTTCTTT. This translates into CASCSPSDRGEAFF.

This clone was picked up a small number of times. Other nucleotide sequences in the sample specify the same CDR3. V and J are TRBV30 and TRBJ2-1; the D gene is possibly TRBD1 (5 bases). Germline lookup yields CDR1 GTSNPN and CDR2 SVGIG (reference sequence). The length of the CDR3 is 13 residues. Between the trimmed V and J ends, which lost 2 bases and 4 bases, there was a span of 9 bases. CDR3 sequence: CAWSRAGYNEQFF. DNA for the CDR3: TGTGCCTGGAGTAGGGCAGGGTACAATGAGCAGTTCTTC.

The rearrangement links TRBV28 to TRBJ1-2, with unresolved D. The CDR3 extends over 15 amino acids. From germline, CDR1 is MDHEN and CDR2 SYDVKM. V was clipped by 1 base and J by 6 bases, with 15 bases between them. The CDR3 region is CASSLLERRTNGYTF. The CDR3 nucleotides read TGTGCCAGCAGTTTATTAGAGAGGAGAACCAATGGCTACACCTTC.

The V gene is TRBV20-1, the J gene TRBJ2-1; no clear D. CDR3 length: 10 residues. V was trimmed by 5 bases and J by 7 bases, leaving 6 bases between them. Germline V gives CDR1 DFQATT, CDR2 SNEGSKA (reference sequence). Here the CDR3 reads CSARKNEQFF. CDR3 nucleotide sequence: TGCAGTGCTCGAAAGAATGAGCAGTTCTTC.

The CDR3: CASSVEGGAGETQYF. The CDR3 bases are TGTGCCAGCAGCGTAGAAGGCGGGGCAGGAGAGACCCAGTACTTC. The V and J genes are TRBV9 and TRBJ2-5; D possibly corresponds to TRBD2 (6 bases). The CDR3 is 15 amino acids. Trimming removed 0 bases from V and 4 bases from J, with 13 bases in between. Germline assignment: CDR1 SGDLS and CDR2 YYNGEE.

V usage is TRBV2 and J usage is TRBJ1-1; no reliable D call. The V gene lost 7 bases and the J gene lost 0 bases, with 9 bases spanning the gap. Germline CDR1 SNHLY, CDR2 FYNNEI. The CDR3 is 13 residues long. CDR3 in amino acids: CASKEEMNTEAFF. CDR3 sequence (DNA): TGTGCCAGCAAGGAGGAAATGAACACTGAAGCTTTCTTT.

There are a few counts of this clone. This rearrangement joins TRBV4-1 to TRBJ2-7; weak D call: TRBD2 (6 bases). V lost 1 base and J lost 4, with 17 bases in between. The CDR3 loop spans 16 amino acids. Germline CDR1 is MGHRA and CDR2 is YSYEKL. CDR3 DNA: TGCGCCAGCAGCCAAGTAATCGGGGGTTACATGTACGAGCAGTACTTC. The encoded protein is CASSQVIGGYMYEQYF.

This clone was picked up a small number of times. J is TRBJ2-1 and V is TRBV10-3; perhaps TRBD1 as D (6 bases). Germline CDR1 reads ENHRY; CDR2 reads SYGVKD. This CDR3 region has 13 residues. Trimming took off 4 bases at V and 9 bases at J, with 13 bases between the two ends. The DNA of the CDR3 is TGTGCCATCAGTGGGGGGCAAGGCAGTGAGCAGTTCTTC. Translated: CAISGGQGSEQFF.

This clone showed up just a few times. The chain uses TRBV18 and TRBJ2-5; D might be TRBD1 (6 bases). Germline V lookup: CDR1 KGHSH, CDR2 LQKENI. V was cut by 3 bases and J by 5 bases, with 13 bases left in between. CDR3 length equals 14 residues. This chain's CDR3 is CASSPGRQGETQYF. DNA of the CDR3: TGTGCCAGCTCACCTGGGCGGCAGGGGGAGACCCAGTACTTC.

The chain carries TRBV7-9 and TRBJ1-2, with D possibly matching TRBD1 (6 bases). Looked up from germline, CDR1 is SEHNR and CDR2 is FQNEAQ (reference sequence). The V end lost 6 bases, the J end lost 5 bases, and 19 bases lay between the germline ends. The CDR3 sequence is 15 residues long. Written as DNA, the CDR3 is TGTGCCAGCAGTATCGGACAGAGGGACTCTTATGGCTACACCTTC. Encoded protein: CASSIGQRDSYGYTF.

This chain connects TRBV19 to TRBJ2-7, with TRBD1 matching 8 bases. CDR3 length equals 15 residues. The trim removed 8 bases at V and 3 bases at J, leaving 12 bases unmatched. Per the germline V gene, CDR1 is LNHDA and CDR2 is SQIVND (reference sequence). CDR3 coding DNA: TGTGCCAGTTCTGAGGGACAGGTGGCCGTCTACGAGCAGTACTTC. Its protein is CASSEGQVAVYEQYF.

The CDR3 here is CAISETGNEQYF. Here the CDR3 DNA reads TGTGCCATCAGTGAGACAGGGAACGAGCAGTACTTC. The rearrangement uses TRBV10-3 and TRBJ2-7; D possibly corresponds to TRBD1 (6 bases). CDR1 ENHRY and CDR2 SYGVKD come from the germline V gene. Trimming shortened V by 2 bases and J by 5 bases, and 7 bases separated the two germline ends. The CDR3 totals 12 residues.